This entry lists 9 T cell receptor beta chains sequenced from one sample in a study of T cell changes during pregnancy in multiple sclerosis. Libraries were prepared by immunoSEQ multiplex PCR; TCRdb keeps only in-frame clonotypes and omits some of them. The table shows tens of thousands of clones, with around 92% occurring only once. This specimen was peripheral blood, taken in the second trimester of pregnancy. The receptor source for this set is a female donor in good health, enrolled as a control in a pregnancy study.

The chain combines TRBV5-1 with TRBJ2-7; unclear D gene. The CDR3 runs 12 residues. From germline, CDR1 is SGHRS and CDR2 YFSETQ. Trimming shortened V by 4 bases and J by 3 bases, and 8 bases separated the two germline ends. The chain's CDR3 is CASSHSGYEQYF. In DNA form, the CDR3 reads TGCGCCAGCAGCCACTCAGGCTACGAGCAGTACTTC.

This clone turned up a few times. The genes are TRBV25-1 and TRBJ2-5, with TRBD1 identical over 8 bases. J lost 1 base, V lost 5 bases, and 12 bases had no gene match. This CDR3 has 17 residues. The germline gives CDR1 MGHDK, CDR2 SYGVNS. The CDR3 region has the DNA TGTGCCAGCAGTCCGGTGGCAGGGGGCACAGGCCAAGAGACCCAGTACTTC. It yields the protein CASSPVAGGTGQETQYF.

This sequence joins TRBV13 and TRBJ2-7; maybe TRBD2 (5 bases). Germline V gene data show CDR1 as PRHDT and CDR2 as FYEKMQ (reference sequence). The V gene lost 1 base and the J gene lost 6 bases, with 16 bases spanning the gap. The CDR3 sequence is 15 residues long. Here the CDR3 reads CASSLARESLGEQYF. CDR3 bases: TGTGCCAGCAGCTTAGCGAGGGAATCGCTTGGCGAGCAGTACTTC.

The chain uses TRBV2 and TRBJ2-5; D remains ambiguous. Trimming stripped 4 bases from V and 1 base from J, with 7 bases between. In germline, CDR1 is SNHLY, CDR2 FYNNEI. The CDR3 is 13 amino acids. CDR3 nucleotide sequence: TGTGCCAGCAGTGTAGAGGCCCAAGAGACCCAGTACTTC. Amino acid sequence: CASSVEAQETQYF.

The CDR3 region has the DNA TGTGCCATCAGTGACGGTAGCACTGAAGCTTTCTTT. Translating it yields CAISDGSTEAFF. The genes are TRBV10-3 and TRBJ1-1, with D unresolved. The CDR3 consists of 12 residues. Trimming left V 3 bases short and J 4 bases short, with 6 bases between. Per the germline V gene, CDR1 is ENHRY and CDR2 is SYGVKD.

This chain links TRBV2 with TRBJ1-1, with 7 bases fitting TRBD1. Looked up from germline, CDR1 is SNHLY and CDR2 is FYNNEI. CDR3 length: 13 amino acids. The V and J ends lost 5 bases and 6 bases, in that order; junction bases with no gene match: 6. The CDR3 reads CASSQGGAAEAFF. In DNA, the CDR3 is TGTGCCAGCAGTCAGGGGGGCGCGGCTGAAGCTTTCTTT.

The chain recombines TRBV28 with TRBJ2-1, with TRBD2 matching over 9 bases. The CDR3 spans 17 residues. Germline trimming cut 3 bases from V and 0 bases from J; bases unmatched to any gene: 6. From germline, CDR1 is MDHEN and CDR2 SYDVKM. CDR3 sequence reads: CASSFDIAGASYNEQFF. The CDR3 DNA follows: TGTGCCAGCAGTTTCGATATAGCGGGGGCCTCCTACAATGAGCAGTTCTTC.

The rearrangement uses TRBV10-3 and TRBJ2-7; 12 nucleotides match TRBD2. The CDR3 covers 17 residues. Germline CDR1 is ENHRY and CDR2 is SYGVKD. After removal of 4 bases from V and 4 bases from J, the junction contained 11 bases not matched to a gene. CDR3 coding DNA: TGTGCCATCAGTGGGACGGAGACTAGCGGGAGCAGTTACGAGCAGTACTTC. Translated, it gives CAISGTETSGSSYEQYF.

This clone was seen once. The chain joins TRBV5-1 to TRBJ2-3; 8 nucleotides match TRBD2. This CDR3 contains 16 residues. Germline loops: CDR1 SGHRS, CDR2 YFSETQ. The V gene end was trimmed by 0 bases and the J gene end by 5 bases; junction bases not matched to a gene: 8. The CDR3 sequence is CASSLGNGGVGDTQYF. The CDR3 bases are TGCGCCAGCAGCTTGGGCAACGGGGGGGTTGGAGATACGCAGTATTTT.